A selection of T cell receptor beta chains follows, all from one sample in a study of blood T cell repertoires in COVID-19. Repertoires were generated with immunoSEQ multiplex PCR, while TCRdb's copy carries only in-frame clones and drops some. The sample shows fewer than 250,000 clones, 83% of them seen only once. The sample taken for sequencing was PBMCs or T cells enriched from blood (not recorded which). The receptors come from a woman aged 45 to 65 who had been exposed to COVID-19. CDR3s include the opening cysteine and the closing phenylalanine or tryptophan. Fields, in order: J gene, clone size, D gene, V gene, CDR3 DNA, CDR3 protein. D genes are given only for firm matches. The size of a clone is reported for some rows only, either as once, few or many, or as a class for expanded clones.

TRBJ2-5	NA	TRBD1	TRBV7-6	TGTGCCAGCAGCTTAGCGCAGGGGGCCCTCGGAGAGACCCAGTACTTC	CASSLAQGALGETQYF
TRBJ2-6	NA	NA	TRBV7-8	TGTGCCAGCAGCTCACGAAGAACTAGAGTCTCTGGGGCCAACGTCCTGACTTTC	CASSSRRTRVSGANVLTF
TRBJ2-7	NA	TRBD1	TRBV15	TGTGCCACCAGCAGACCAGGGGGAAAGACCTACGAGCAGTACTTC	CATSRPGGKTYEQYF
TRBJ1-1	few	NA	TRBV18	TGTGCCAGCTCACCGCAGAGCGCCCCGGGGACTGAAGCTTTCTTT	CASSPQSAPGTEAFF
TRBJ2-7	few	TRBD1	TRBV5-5	TGTGCCAGCAGCTTGGCGGACAGGAACTCCTACGAGCAGTACTTC	CASSLADRNSYEQYF
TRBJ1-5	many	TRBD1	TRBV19	TGTGCCAGTAGTACCGACGGACAGGGTATTTGGTCCGGTCAGGATCAGCCCCAGCATTTT	CASSTDGQGIWSGQDQPQHF
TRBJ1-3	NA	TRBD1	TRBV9	TGTGCCAGCAGCCCTCAGGTCCCGGAATGGACAGGGGTGGGAAACACCATATATTTT	CASSPQVPEWTGVGNTIYF
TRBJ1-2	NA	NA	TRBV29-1	TGCACCCGGAACTATGGCTACACCTTC	CTRNYGYTF
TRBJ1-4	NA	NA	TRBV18	TGTGCCAGCTCACCACGTCAAATTAGGGGCGAAAAACTGTTTTTT	CASSPRQIRGEKLFF
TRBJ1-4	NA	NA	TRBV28	TGTGCCAGCAGTCCCTCTATTAATGAAAAACTGTTTTTT	CASSPSINEKLFF